These 25 T cell receptor beta chains originate from one sample sequenced in a study of shared clonotypes between healthy human individuals. Clones were read by immunoSEQ multiplex PCR, and TCRdb kept only the in-frame ones, dropping some. The sample shows about 1.5 million clones, approximately 98% of them seen only once. The sequencing input was naive CD4+ T cells sorted from blood. Subset: CD45RA+ positively selected. The receptors shown here come from a man under 40 in good health.

The chain combines TRBV11-3 with TRBJ2-7, with D unresolved. V was shortened by 6 bases and J by 5 bases, with 8 bases between the two germline ends. The CDR3 consists of 11 residues. Looked up from germline, CDR1 is SGHNT and CDR2 is YENEEA. CDR3 nucleotide sequence: TGTGCCAGCAGTAATGGCCACGAGCAGTACTTC. Amino acid sequence: CASSNGHEQYF.

The chain employs TRBV9 and TRBJ2-1, with D possibly being TRBD2 (6 bases). V was clipped by 0 bases and J by 4 bases, with 11 bases between them. This CDR3 has 15 amino acids. CDR1 SGDLS and CDR2 YYNGEE come from the germline V gene. CDR3 sequence (DNA): TGTGCCAGCAGCGTAGTCGCGGGACGGTACAATGAGCAGTTCTTC. This codes for CASSVVAGRYNEQFF. The whole variable domain, remainder taken from reference TRBV9 and TRBJ2-1, is DSGVTQTPKHLITATGQRVTLRCSPRSGDLSVYWYQQSLDQGLQFLIQYYNGEERAKGNILERFSAQQFPDLHSELNLSSLELGDSALYFCASSVVAGRYNEQFFGPGTRLTVL.

The rearrangement uses TRBV5-1 and TRBJ2-5, with unresolved D. Germline CDR1 reads SGHRS; CDR2 reads YFSETQ. The CDR3 contains 14 residues. Trimming shortened V by 4 bases and J by 4 bases, and 14 bases separated the two germline ends. CDR3 sequence (DNA): TGCGCCAGCAGCCCCCCCCTAACGGGAGAGACCCAGTACTTC. It translates to CASSPPLTGETQYF.

The CDR3 region is CSVEYGSAQFF. CDR3 DNA sequence: TGCAGCGTAGAATATGGAAGCGCGCAGTTCTTC. The chain carries TRBV29-1 and TRBJ2-1; the D is unclear. This CDR3 spans 11 amino acids. CDR1 is SQVTM and CDR2 is ANQGSEA in the germline V gene. The ends were cut back, 6 bases at V and 12 bases at J, with 15 bases in the middle.

The count of this clone is one. The same CDR3 is also encoded by other DNA sequences in this sample. The chain carries TRBV11-3 and TRBJ2-3; possibly TRBD2 for D (5 bases). The CDR3 is 13 amino acids. Germline V gives CDR1 SGHNT, CDR2 YENEEA. V dropped 4 bases and J dropped 5 bases, with 10 bases sitting between them. The CDR3 DNA reads as TGTGCCAGCAGCTCATCGGGAAAAGATACGCAGTATTTT. Translating gives CASSSSGKDTQYF.

J is TRBJ1-3 and V is TRBV30, with no clear D. In germline, CDR1 is GTSNPN, CDR2 SVGIG (reference sequence). The CDR3 loop spans 12 amino acids. The V and J ends lost 3 bases and 4 bases respectively, with 7 bases between them. The CDR3 DNA reads TGTGCCTGGAGGACGAACGGAAACACCATATATTTT. This translates into CAWRTNGNTIYF.

The chain couples TRBV5-4 to TRBJ2-7, with 12 nucleotides matching TRBD1. This CDR3 spans 15 amino acids. Germline CDR1 SGHNT, CDR2 YYREEE (reference sequence). The ends lost 4 bases at V and 6 bases at J; junction bases unmatched: 8. The CDR3 DNA sequence: TGTGCCAGCAGCCTTCCGGGACAGGGGGCTTTCGAGCAGTACTTC. It yields the protein CASSLPGQGAFEQYF. The complete variable domain, with remaining parts taken from reference TRBV5-4 and TRBJ2-7, reads ETGVTQSPTHLIKTRGQQVTLRCSSQSGHNTVSWYQQALGQGPQFIFQYYREEENGRGNFPPRFSGLQFPNYSSELNVNALELDDSALYLCASSLPGQGAFEQYFGPGTRLTVT.

In its sample, this clone was seen once. The chain combines TRBV28 with TRBJ2-1; the D call may be TRBD1 or TRBD2 (5 bases each). Per the germline V gene, CDR1 is MDHEN and CDR2 is SYDVKM. The V gene lost 3 bases and the J gene lost 7 bases, with 13 bases spanning the gap. The CDR3 length is 14 residues. The CDR3 coding sequence is TGTGCCAGCAGTTTTAGAGGGGTGGATAATGAGCAGTTCTTC. Encoded protein: CASSFRGVDNEQFF.

The CDR3, as DNA: TGTGCCACTTCCCTAGGGGTTGGAAACACCATATATTTT. It yields the protein CATSLGVGNTIYF. The V gene is TRBV28, the J gene TRBJ1-3; tentatively, D is TRBD1 (5 bases). There are 13 residues in the CDR3. Between the trimmed V and J ends, which lost 10 bases and 3 bases, there was a span of 13 bases. Germline loops: CDR1 MDHEN, CDR2 SYDVKM.

The genes are TRBV12-5 and TRBJ2-5; 8 bases are shared with TRBD1. The V and J ends lost 5 bases and 4 bases, in that order; junction bases with no gene match: 6. Germline V CDR1 and CDR2: LGHNT, FRNRAP. The CDR3 contains 14 residues. CDR3 residues: CASGRTGTGETQYF. CDR3 in DNA: TGTGCTAGTGGTAGGACAGGGACAGGAGAGACCCAGTACTTC. Variable domain in full (rest from reference TRBV12-5 and TRBJ2-5): DARVTQTPRHKVTEMGQEVTMRCQPILGHNTVFWYRQTMMQGLELLAYFRNRAPLDDSGMPKDRFSAEMPDATLATLKIQPSEPRDSAVYFCASGRTGTGETQYFGPGTRLLVL.

The J gene is TRBJ2-5, the V gene TRBV5-6; D gene unclear. The CDR3 is 13 residues long. From germline, CDR1 is SGHDT and CDR2 YYEEEE. Trimming took 4 bases from V and 3 from J, leaving 10 bases between them. This CDR3 reads CASSHDVKETQYF. CDR3 nucleotide sequence: TGTGCCAGCAGCCATGACGTAAAAGAGACCCAGTACTTC.

This clone was recorded once. This rearrangement joins TRBV9 to TRBJ2-5; TRBD2 matches at 7 bases. Trimming cost V 0 bases and J 5 bases; bases outside gene matches: 7. CDR1 and CDR2 (germline): SGDLS, YYNGEE. The CDR3 consists of 15 residues. The CDR3 nucleotides are TGTGCCAGCAGCGTAGGCCCTAGCGGAGTTGAGACCCAGTACTTC. Residues: CASSVGPSGVETQYF.

The CDR3, as DNA: TGTGCCAGCAGCCTGCGGGAGCAGGCCTTTGGGGACAATGAGCAGTTCTTC. Protein sequence: CASSLREQAFGDNEQFF. The chain combines TRBV21-1 with TRBJ2-1; the listed D gene, TRBD2, was not tested against the DNA. TRBV21-1 is a pseudogene. The CDR3 totals 17 residues.

The chain uses TRBV19 and TRBJ2-3; D is undetermined. Germline V gene lookup returns CDR1 LNHDA and CDR2 SQIVND (reference sequence). V lost 6 bases, J lost 2 bases, and 3 bases lay in between. This CDR3 spans 11 amino acids. The CDR3 loop reads CASRNTDTQYF. The CDR3 nucleotides are TGTGCCAGTAGGAACACAGATACGCAGTATTTT.

This clone was recorded once. The rearrangement joins TRBV19 to TRBJ1-2; D is possibly TRBD1 (5 bases). Between the trimmed V and J ends, which lost 6 bases and 3 bases, there was a span of 20 bases. CDR3 length: 16 residues. CDR1 is LNHDA, CDR2 SQIVND, per germline (reference sequence). This CDR3 reads CASSAPGGRPYYGYTF. Here the CDR3 DNA reads TGTGCCAGTAGCGCCCCGGGGGGTAGGCCCTACTATGGCTACACCTTC.

The V gene is TRBV7-2, the J gene TRBJ2-4, with TRBD2 identical over 8 bases. J was trimmed by 6 bases and V by 1 base; bases with no gene match: 8. CDR3 size: 16 residues. CDR1 and CDR2 from the germline V gene are SGHTA and FQGNSA. The CDR3 protein is CASSLGREERGNIQYF. CDR3 coding DNA: TGTGCCAGCAGCTTAGGGCGGGAGGAGAGAGGAAACATTCAGTACTTC.

With respect to this clone: Other DNA sequences in this specimen translate into the identical CDR3. This chain uses TRBV5-4 with TRBJ1-1; D ambiguous. CDR1 is SGHNT, CDR2 YYREEE, per germline (reference sequence). Between the trimmed V and J ends, which lost 3 bases and 0 bases, there was a span of 6 bases. This CDR3 spans 13 amino acids. The CDR3 DNA reads TGTGCCAGCAGCTCCCGTGTGAACACTGAAGCTTTCTTT. Encoded protein: CASSSRVNTEAFF.

Note on this clone: Relative to the germline gene, one junction end is altered; a read error may explain this. The CDR3 DNA follows: TGTGCCAGCAGTCACTCTACGGGACAGGGGGTCGGAAAACTGTTTTTT. This sequence encodes CASSHSTGQGVGKLFF. The V call is TRBV6-5, the J call TRBJ1-4; 11 bases map to TRBD1. CDR3 size: 16 residues. CDR1 and CDR2 (germline): MNHEY, SVGAGI.

The chain combines TRBV28 with TRBJ1-5; D possibly corresponds to TRBD1 (5 bases). V dropped 2 bases and J dropped 3 bases, with 11 bases sitting between them. The CDR3 runs to 15 residues. Germline V lookup: CDR1 MDHEN, CDR2 SYDVKM. CDR3 region: CASSLPGRPNQPQHF. DNA of the CDR3: TGTGCCAGCAGTTTACCAGGGAGGCCCAATCAGCCCCAGCATTTT.

The chain has TRBV6-6 and TRBJ2-3; D is undetermined. CDR3 size: 14 residues. Germline-derived CDR1 and CDR2 are MNHNY and SVGAGI (reference sequence). V shed 4 bases and J shed 4 bases, with 12 bases lying between them. CDR3 sequence (DNA): TGTGCCAGCAGTTCCCTGGATGGTGCAGATACGCAGTATTTT. Translation: CASSSLDGADTQYF.

This chain links TRBV19 with TRBJ1-5; D not certain. Germline V gene lookup returns CDR1 LNHDA and CDR2 SQIVND (reference sequence). CDR3 length equals 10 residues. Trimming shortened V by 9 bases and J by 4 bases, and 4 bases separated the two germline ends. CDR3 sequence reads: CARDNQPQHF. In DNA form, the CDR3 reads TGTGCCAGGGATAATCAGCCCCAGCATTTT.

To note about this clone: In the same sample, other DNA sequences code for this CDR3. The J gene is TRBJ2-2, the V gene TRBV15; no firm D call. V was clipped by 1 base and J by 1 base, with 4 bases between them. This CDR3 contains 14 residues. Per germline, CDR1 LNHNV and CDR2 YYDKDF (reference sequence). CDR3 coding DNA: TGTGCCACCAGCAGAGTACTGAACACCGGGGAGCTGTTTTTT. Protein: CATSRVLNTGELFF.

The chain combines TRBV7-3 with TRBJ2-1, with 10 bases matching TRBD2. Looked up from germline, CDR1 is SGHTA and CDR2 is FQGTGA. V was pared by 5 bases and J by 5 bases, with 3 bases of the junction left unmatched. The CDR3 consists of 14 residues. Written as DNA, the CDR3 is TGTGCCAGCAGCCGGACTAGCGGAAACAATGAGCAGTTCTTC. Translation: CASSRTSGNNEQFF. Filled out from reference TRBV7-3 and TRBJ2-1, the complete variable domain reads GAGVSQTPSNKVTEKGKYVELRCDPISGHTALYWYRQSLGQGPEFLIYFQGTGAADDSGLPNDRFFAVRPEGSVSTLKIQRTERGDSAVYLCASSRTSGNNEQFFGPGTRLTVL.

The V gene is TRBV25-1, the J gene TRBJ2-5; 7 nucleotides agree with TRBD1. This CDR3 spans 15 amino acids. Germline CDR1 and CDR2: MGHDK and SYGVNS. V shed 5 bases and J 4 bases; nucleotides not matched to a gene: 10. CDR3 amino acids: CASSPSTGLRETQYF. The CDR3 coding sequence is TGTGCCAGCAGTCCATCGACAGGGCTGAGAGAGACCCAGTACTTC.

The chain recombines TRBV9 with TRBJ2-1; tentative D call: TRBD2 (6 bases). Germline V gives CDR1 SGDLS, CDR2 YYNGEE. The V and J ends lost 4 bases and 7 bases respectively, with 15 bases between them. CDR3 length: 14 amino acids. The CDR3 protein is CASSQRLDGNEQFF. The CDR3 DNA follows: TGTGCCAGCAGCCAGCGACTAGACGGTAATGAGCAGTTCTTC.